This TCR beta chain was documented in a study of cytomegalovirus exposure and HLA in healthy donors. The germline gives CDR1 LGHNA, CDR2 YNFKEQ. This CDR3 has 16 amino acids. Trimming cost V 0 bases and J 1 base; bases outside gene matches: 4. Some clones are missing from TCRdb's copy, which holds only in-frame ones; the method was immunoSEQ multiplex PCR. The data show 160,000 or so clones, about 88% seen once. The source of this sequence is a man in his late teens or twenties in good health and CMV-seronegative. Sequencing was done on a sample of PBMCs. The genes are TRBV4-2 and TRBJ2-5; the match to TRBD2 covers 8 bases. CDR3 in amino acids: CASSQEETSAQETQYF. The DNA of the CDR3 is TGTGCCAGCAGCCAAGAAGAGACTAGCGCCCAAGAGACCCAGTACTTC.